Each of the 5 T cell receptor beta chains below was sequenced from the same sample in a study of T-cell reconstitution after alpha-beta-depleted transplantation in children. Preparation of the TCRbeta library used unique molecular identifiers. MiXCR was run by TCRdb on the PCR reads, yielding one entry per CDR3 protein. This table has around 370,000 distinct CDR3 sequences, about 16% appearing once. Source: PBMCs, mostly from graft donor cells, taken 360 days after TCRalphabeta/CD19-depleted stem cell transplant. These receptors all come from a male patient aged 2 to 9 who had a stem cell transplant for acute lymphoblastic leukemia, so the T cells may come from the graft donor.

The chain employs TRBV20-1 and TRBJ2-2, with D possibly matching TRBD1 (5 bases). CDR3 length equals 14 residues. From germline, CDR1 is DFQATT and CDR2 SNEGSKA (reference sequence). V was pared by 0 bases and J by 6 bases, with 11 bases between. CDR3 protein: CSARDPGIPGELFF. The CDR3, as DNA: TGCAGTGCTAGAGATCCAGGGATTCCCGGGGAGCTGTTTTTT.

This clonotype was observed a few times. The CDR3: CASRLRDHLFSDTQYF. Here the CDR3 DNA reads TGTGCCAGCAGACTAAGGGACCACCTCTTTTCAGATACGCAGTATTTT. This chain links TRBV2 with TRBJ2-3; D may be TRBD1 or TRBD2 (5 bases each). V lost 6 bases, J lost 4 bases, and 20 bases lay in between. CDR1 and CDR2 from the germline V gene are SNHLY and FYNNEI. The CDR3 loop spans 16 amino acids.

CDR3 sequence reads: CASRTGTSTNEQFF. DNA of the CDR3: TGTGCCAGCAGGACCGGGACTAGCACCAATGAGCAGTTCTTC. The chain couples TRBV7-9 to TRBJ2-1, with 9 nucleotides matching TRBD2. V shed 6 bases and J 6 bases; nucleotides not matched to a gene: 6. Germline CDR1 is SEHNR and CDR2 is FQNEAQ (reference sequence). This CDR3 has 14 residues.

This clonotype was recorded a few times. This CDR3 is CASSNGGLDTQYF. CDR3 coding DNA: TGTGCCAGCTCCAACGGGGGGTTGGATACGCAGTATTTT. V is TRBV28 and J is TRBJ2-3; 7 nucleotides match TRBD2. The junction had 8 bases not matched to a gene; V was cut back by 8 bases and J by 6 bases. The CDR3 loop spans 13 amino acids. CDR1 and CDR2 (germline): MDHEN, SYDVKM.

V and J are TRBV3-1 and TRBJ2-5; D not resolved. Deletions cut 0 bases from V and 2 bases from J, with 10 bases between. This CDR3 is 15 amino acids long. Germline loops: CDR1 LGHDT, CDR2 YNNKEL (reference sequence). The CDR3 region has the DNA TGTGCCAGCAGCCAAGATGTGTGGGGTCAAGAGACCCAGTACTTC. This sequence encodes CASSQDVWGQETQYF.